This T cell receptor beta chain comes out of a study of blood T cell repertoires in COVID-19. Some clones are missing from TCRdb's copy, which holds only in-frame ones; the method was immunoSEQ multiplex PCR. This table has 150,000 to 200,000 clones, over 75% appearing once. Losses at the gene ends were 4 bases for V and 5 bases for J; bases not matched to a gene: 6. The V gene's germline CDR1 is KGHDR and CDR2 SFDVKD. This CDR3 comprises 14 residues. The chain couples TRBV24-1 to TRBJ2-5; 7 nucleotides agree with TRBD1. The source material was peripheral blood. The clonotype originates from a man between 70 and 80 years old with acute or convalescent COVID-19. The DNA of the CDR3 is TGTGCCACCAGTGACAGACAGGGAATGGAGACCCAGTACTTC. Protein product: CATSDRQGMETQYF.